The 23 T cell receptor beta chains given below trace back to one sample, sequenced in a study of blood T cell repertoires in COVID-19. The data were produced by immunoSEQ multiplex PCR, yet TCRdb's version contains in-frame clones alone and is incomplete. The data show approximately 150,000 clones, around 79% seen once. The sample taken for sequencing was PBMCs or T cells enriched from blood (not recorded which). These receptors all stem from a woman between 70 and 85 years old in a cohort exposed to, infected with or recovered from COVID-19 (not recorded which).

This clone has just one count. The chain links TRBV30 to TRBJ1-2, with D hard to call. The germline V gene has CDR1 GTSNPN and CDR2 SVGIG (reference sequence). V was shortened by 3 bases and J by 4 bases, with 12 bases between the two germline ends. This CDR3 comprises 13 residues. The CDR3 sequence is CAWRGRWPYGYTF. For the CDR3, the DNA is TGTGCCTGGAGAGGGAGGTGGCCCTATGGCTACACCTTC.

The chain has TRBV11-2 and TRBJ1-2, with 7 nucleotides matching TRBD1. This CDR3 is 16 amino acids long. The germline CDR1 and CDR2 sequences are SGHAT and FQNNGV. With 0 bases clipped from V and 6 bases from J, the junction kept 10 bases outside the gene matches. The CDR3 protein is CASSLDLGRGKNGYTF. The CDR3 DNA follows: TGTGCCAGCAGCTTAGATCTGGGCAGGGGGAAGAATGGCTACACCTTC.

V and J are TRBV5-1 and TRBJ2-5; perhaps TRBD2 as D (6 bases). The CDR3 consists of 14 residues. Trimming shortened V by 4 bases and J by 7 bases, and 17 bases separated the two germline ends. In germline, CDR1 is SGHRS, CDR2 YFSETQ. The CDR3 coding sequence is TGCGCCAGCAGCACCGGGGACTTAGCCGTGACCCAGTACTTC. It codes for CASSTGDLAVTQYF.

This sequence joins TRBV5-1 and TRBJ1-1, with 8 bases aligning to TRBD1. Germline values: CDR1 SGHRS, CDR2 YFSETQ. This CDR3 comprises 19 residues. The V gene end was trimmed by 3 bases and the J gene end by 4 bases; junction bases not matched to a gene: 20. CDR3 residues: CASSSLGLGQGRVGTEAFF. DNA for the CDR3: TGCGCCAGCAGCTCATTGGGATTAGGACAGGGAAGGGTTGGCACTGAAGCTTTCTTT.

This clone was detected only once. The rearrangement links TRBV29-1 to TRBJ2-1, with 10 positions matching TRBD1. Germline V gene sequence: CDR1 SQVTM, CDR2 ANQGSEA. The CDR3 loop spans 15 amino acids. The CDR3 sequence: CTHPSGQGLFHEQFF. The CDR3, as DNA: TGCACCCACCCGTCGGGACAGGGGTTATTTCATGAGCAGTTCTTC.

This chain uses TRBV18 with TRBJ2-1; D not resolved. With 3 bases removed from V and 7 bases from J, the gap between germline ends came to 4 bases. This CDR3 is built from 11 residues. Germline CDR1 and CDR2: KGHSH and LQKENI. For the CDR3, the DNA is TGTGCCAGCTCACCGGAGAATGAGCAGTTCTTC. As protein: CASSPENEQFF.

This chain connects TRBV7-2 to TRBJ2-1, with 15 nucleotides matching TRBD2. CDR1 is SGHTA, CDR2 FQGNSA, per germline. This CDR3 has 16 residues. V lost 5 bases and J lost 6; bases outside the gene matches: 5. The CDR3 sequence is CASSAGLAGGRNEQFF. As DNA, the CDR3 is TGTGCCAGCAGCGCCGGACTAGCGGGAGGGCGCAATGAGCAGTTCTTC.

This rearrangement joins TRBV5-1 to TRBJ1-3; D unresolved. The V gene's germline CDR1 is SGHRS and CDR2 YFSETQ. This CDR3 has 13 residues. V dropped 5 bases and J dropped 0 bases, with 6 bases sitting between them. CDR3: CASRPGSGNTIYF. DNA for the CDR3: TGCGCCAGCAGACCAGGCTCTGGAAACACCATATATTTT.

The chain joins TRBV7-2 to TRBJ2-5; TRBD2 matches at 14 bases. The length of the CDR3 is 16 residues. Germline V gene lookup returns CDR1 SGHTA and CDR2 FQGNSA. Germline trimming cut 5 bases from V and 5 bases from J; bases unmatched to any gene: 7. Here the CDR3 DNA reads TGTGCCAGCAGCGCTGGACTAGCGGGAGGTCGGGAGACCCAGTACTTC. Translated, it gives CASSAGLAGGRETQYF.

The chain joins TRBV28 to TRBJ1-1, with TRBD1 matching over 8 bases. Germline lookup yields CDR1 MDHEN and CDR2 SYDVKM. Trimming took 6 bases from V and 3 from J; bases not matched to a gene: 6. The CDR3 length is 14 residues. This CDR3 reads CASSPRGQDTEAFF. DNA for the CDR3: TGTGCCAGCAGCCCCAGGGGGCAAGACACTGAAGCTTTCTTT.

This sequence joins TRBV6-4 and TRBJ2-7; 7 nucleotides match TRBD2. CDR3 length: 14 amino acids. Germline CDR1 MRHNA, CDR2 SNTAGT. Unmatched junction bases numbered 12, after V lost 9 bases and J lost 4 bases. CDR3 DNA sequence: TGTGCCAGTCTATATGCAGCGGGAAGGTACGAGCAGTACTTC. This codes for CASLYAAGRYEQYF.

This clone appeared a single time. The chain has TRBV5-1 and TRBJ1-1, with D possibly being TRBD1 (6 bases). This CDR3 has 14 residues. The V end lost 0 bases, the J end lost 6 bases, and 12 bases lay between the germline ends. Germline CDR1 is SGHRS and CDR2 is YFSETQ. CDR3 sequence reads: CASSLGMGQPEAFF. DNA for the CDR3: TGCGCCAGCAGCTTGGGCATGGGACAACCTGAAGCTTTCTTT.

In this sample, this clone turned up once. As DNA, the CDR3 is TGCGCCAGCAGCTTCGGGTGGGTTGAGGGTGAGCAGTTCTTC. Translated, it gives CASSFGWVEGEQFF. The V gene is TRBV5-1, the J gene TRBJ2-1; perhaps TRBD2 as D (5 bases). Trimming took off 2 bases at V and 9 bases at J, with 15 bases between the two ends. Germline V gives CDR1 SGHRS, CDR2 YFSETQ. CDR3 length equals 14 residues.

The chain couples TRBV19 to TRBJ1-6, with a weak D call TRBD1 (5 bases). The germline V gene has CDR1 LNHDA and CDR2 SQIVND (reference sequence). Between the trimmed V and J ends, which lost 5 bases and 3 bases, there was a span of 14 bases. CDR3 length: 16 amino acids. CDR3: CASSSRDWYYNSPLHF. DNA for the CDR3: TGTGCCAGTAGTTCCAGGGACTGGTACTATAATTCACCCCTCCACTTT.

The chain recombines TRBV27 with TRBJ1-6; possibly TRBD1 for D (5 bases). Germline CDR1 MNHEY, CDR2 SMNVEV (reference sequence). The CDR3 totals 18 residues. The V gene lost 4 bases and the J gene lost 3 bases, with 19 bases spanning the gap. The CDR3 DNA reads as TGTGCCAGCAGTTCTAATCAGGGTTCGTCGAGCTATAATTCACCCCTCCACTTT. Translating gives CASSSNQGSSSYNSPLHF.

V usage is TRBV10-2 and J usage is TRBJ1-1, with 11 nucleotides matching TRBD1. J was trimmed by 0 bases and V by 4 bases; bases with no gene match: 4. Per germline, CDR1 WSHSY and CDR2 SAAADI. The CDR3 is 16 amino acids. Here the CDR3 reads CASSGGTGGLNTEAFF. For the CDR3, the DNA is TGCGCCAGCAGTGGGGGGACAGGGGGACTGAACACTGAAGCTTTCTTT.

This sequence joins TRBV7-2 and TRBJ2-1, with 8 bases fitting TRBD2. Germline CDR1 SGHTA, CDR2 FQGNSA. CDR3 length equals 15 residues. V was pared by 7 bases and J by 10 bases, with 15 bases of the junction left unmatched. The CDR3 DNA follows: TGTGCCAGCAATATTATGTCGGGAGGGGGAGTCGAGCAGTTCTTC. Encoded protein: CASNIMSGGGVEQFF. The entire variable domain, with the rest obtained from reference TRBV7-2 and TRBJ2-1, is as follows: GAGVSQSPSNKVTEKGKDVELRCDPISGHTALYWYRQSLGQGLEFLIYFQGNSAPDKSGLPSDRFSAERTGGSVSTLTIQRTQQEDSAVYLCASNIMSGGGVEQFFGPGTRLTVL.

V is TRBV19 and J is TRBJ2-7; TRBD1 agrees at 10 bases. CDR3 length: 14 residues. Trimming took 6 bases from V and 3 from J; bases not matched to a gene: 5. Looked up from germline, CDR1 is LNHDA and CDR2 is SQIVND (reference sequence). The DNA of the CDR3 is TGTGCCAGTAGCCGGACAGGGGGTCTCTACGAGCAGTACTTC. Translated, it gives CASSRTGGLYEQYF. Full variable domain (outside the CDR3, taken from reference TRBV19 and TRBJ2-7): DGGITQSPKYLFRKEGQNVTLSCEQNLNHDAMYWYRQDPGQGLRLIYYSQIVNDFQKGDIAEGYSVSREKKESFPLTVTSAQKNPTAFYLCASSRTGGLYEQYFGPGTRLTVT.

This chain joins TRBV20-1 and TRBJ1-2; no clear D. This CDR3 region has 11 residues. Germline-derived CDR1 and CDR2 are DFQATT and SNEGSKA (reference sequence). V was clipped by 7 bases and J by 6 bases, with 12 bases between them. CDR3 region: CSGGSFNGYTF. For the CDR3, the DNA is TGCAGTGGCGGCAGTTTCAATGGCTACACCTTC.

The rearrangement links TRBV29-1 to TRBJ2-1, with 8 bases fitting TRBD2. In germline, CDR1 is SQVTM, CDR2 ANQGSEA. The ends lost 3 bases at V and 7 bases at J; junction bases unmatched: 8. The CDR3 covers 14 residues. CDR3 amino acids: CSVEASGPRNEQFF. DNA for the CDR3: TGCAGCGTTGAGGCTAGCGGGCCCCGGAATGAGCAGTTCTTC.

The J gene is TRBJ1-5, the V gene TRBV7-8; TRBD1 is a possible D gene (5 bases). Germline lookup yields CDR1 SGHVS and CDR2 FQNEAQ. Trimming removed 6 bases at V and 4 bases at J, with 10 bases between. This CDR3 is 13 amino acids long. The CDR3 DNA is TGTGCCAGCAGTAGACAGACAAATCAGCCCCAGCATTTT. This sequence encodes CASSRQTNQPQHF.

The chain recombines TRBV7-2 with TRBJ1-4; a weak D match, TRBD1 (6 bases). CDR3 length: 16 residues. Looked up from germline, CDR1 is SGHTA and CDR2 is FQGNSA. The ends were cut back, 5 bases at V and 0 bases at J, with 13 bases in the middle. The CDR3 bases are TGTGCCAGCAGCCCCCAAGGACAGTCAACTAATGAAAAACTGTTTTTT. Its translation is CASSPQGQSTNEKLFF.

This chain links TRBV11-3 with TRBJ2-1; 10 nucleotides match TRBD1. The CDR3 has 15 amino acids. Germline trimming cut 5 bases from V and 4 bases from J; bases unmatched to any gene: 5. Germline CDR1 SGHNT, CDR2 YENEEA. Written as DNA, the CDR3 is TGTGCCAGCAGCGTCGCGGGACAGGGGTACAATGAGCAGTTCTTC. Translated, it gives CASSVAGQGYNEQFF.